This T cell receptor (beta chain) was profiled in a study of blood T cell repertoires in COVID-19. Study overall: COVID-19 samples, acute and convalescent, were from the United States, Italy and Spain.

This CDR3 has 15 amino acids. Trimming removed 6 bases at V and 2 bases at J, with 13 bases between. CDR1 MNHEY and CDR2 SVGAGI come from the germline V gene. Here immunoSEQ multiplex PCR was the method, and the copy in TCRdb shows in-frame clones only, minus some. Among tens of thousands of clones listed, more than 85% were seen once. This receptor was taken from a man aged 45-65 years with active COVID-19. The J gene is TRBJ2-2, the V gene TRBV6-5; TRBD2 is a possible D gene (6 bases). Sequenced input: peripheral blood. The CDR3, as DNA: TGTGCCAGCAGGCCCCGACTAGTTAACACCGGGGAGCTGTTTTTT. This translates into CASRPRLVNTGELFF.